The 26 T cell receptor beta chains given below trace back to one sample, sequenced in a study of T cells expressing NK-cell markers. TCRdb derives one entry per CDR3 protein from the 5' RACE reads, leaving out DNA. The sample's table shows roughly 180,000 distinct CDR3 sequences. Sequenced: blood T cells: a sorted CD56 or NKG2C T cell subset, CD4+ or CD8+ T cells, or bulk PBMC T cells (not recorded which). These receptors were taken from a man between 18 and 69 years old in good health.

This chain connects TRBV11-2 to TRBJ2-2; TCRdb's D call, TRBD2, is unchecked because there is no DNA. Germline CDR1 reads SGHAT; CDR2 reads FQNNGV. The CDR3 is 16 residues long. CDR3 loop: CASSLERASAAGELFF. Full variable domain (rest looked up from reference TRBV11-2 and TRBJ2-2): EAGVAQSPRYKIIEKRQSVAFWCNPISGHATLYWYQQILGQGPKLLIQFQNNGVVDDSQLPKDRFSAERLKGVDSTLKIQPAKLEDSAVYLCASSLERASAAGELFFGEGSRLTVL.

This chain joins TRBV20-1 and TRBJ2-5. CDR3 length: 15 residues. The germline CDR1 and CDR2 sequences are DFQATT and SNEGSKA (reference sequence). The CDR3 region is CSAKSSLDYQETQYF.

The chain employs TRBV30 and TRBJ1-1. The CDR3 totals 13 residues. Germline CDR1 and CDR2: GTSNPN and SVGIG (reference sequence). The chain's CDR3 is CAWRMMYLAEAFF.

The chain carries TRBV20-1 and TRBJ2-5; the TCRdb D gene call, TRBD2, has no DNA to confirm it. There are 13 residues in the CDR3. Germline V gene lookup returns CDR1 DFQATT and CDR2 SNEGSKA (reference sequence). This CDR3 reads CSARDYQRVTQYF.

The J gene is TRBJ2-2, the V gene TRBV9; TCRdb proposes TRBD2, but this gene call is untestable without DNA. In germline, CDR1 is SGDLS, CDR2 YYNGEE. The CDR3 length is 16 residues. The CDR3 is CASSSRTSGNTGELFF.

The CDR3 is CASSMDVFSYEQYF. The genes are TRBV6-1 and TRBJ2-7. Per germline, CDR1 MNHNS and CDR2 SASEGT. The CDR3 is 14 amino acids.

The CDR3: CASSSRQGVSGETQYF. This chain uses TRBV7-6 with TRBJ2-5; the D call from TCRdb, TRBD1, cannot be confirmed without DNA. CDR3 length equals 16 residues. Germline values: CDR1 SGHVS, CDR2 FNYEAQ.

The chain couples TRBV27 to TRBJ1-1; TCRdb gives TRBD1 as the D gene, but with no DNA this cannot be confirmed. The CDR3 length is 16 residues. From germline, CDR1 is MNHEY and CDR2 SMNVEV (reference sequence). The CDR3 sequence is CASSLTGGLGITEAFF.

The gene calls are TRBV7-6 and TRBJ2-3; TCRdb lists TRBD1, though no DNA is available to test this call. Germline loops: CDR1 SGHVS, CDR2 FNYEAQ. The length of the CDR3 is 14 residues. CDR3 loop: CASSVSGGGDTQYF.

The gene calls are TRBV29-1 and TRBJ2-2. CDR3 length: 15 amino acids. CDR1 SQVTM and CDR2 ANQGSEA come from the germline V gene. The CDR3 sequence: CSVDFGQMNTGELFF.

The chain has TRBV5-6 and TRBJ1-1; as DNA is missing, the TRBD1 call by TCRdb cannot be tested. CDR1 is SGHDT and CDR2 is YYEEEE in the germline V gene. The CDR3 length is 12 residues. Here the CDR3 reads CASSPDSTEAFF.

This chain joins TRBV7-8 and TRBJ1-1. CDR1 is SGHVS and CDR2 is FQNEAQ in the germline V gene. The CDR3 runs to 13 residues. CDR3 residues: CASSLPQYTEAFF.

The rearrangement uses TRBV29-1 and TRBJ1-1; TCRdb outputs TRBD1, but without DNA this stays unchecked. Germline V gene data show CDR1 as SQVTM and CDR2 as ANQGSEA. The CDR3 contains 16 residues. The CDR3 reads CSVEGWVKGQGTEAFF.

The CDR3 protein is CASSQMGQDQETQYF. V is TRBV5-1 and J is TRBJ2-5; TCRdb names TRBD1, which stays unverified in the absence of DNA. Germline assignment: CDR1 SGHRS and CDR2 YFSETQ. The CDR3 contains 15 residues.

V is TRBV15 and J is TRBJ1-3. Germline lookup yields CDR1 LNHNV and CDR2 YYDKDF (reference sequence). This CDR3 comprises 15 residues. Here the CDR3 reads CATSREGMAGNTIYF.

The chain employs TRBV12-3 or TRBV12-4 and TRBJ1-6. The CDR3 is 13 amino acids. CDR3 sequence: CASSLGFASPLHF.

The genes are TRBV2 and TRBJ2-3; TCRdb indicates TRBD1, and absent DNA this call remains unverified. The CDR3 runs to 16 residues. CDR1 is SNHLY, CDR2 FYNNEI, per germline. The CDR3 region is CASSVSTGGRTDTQYF.

The chain is built from TRBV10-3 and TRBJ1-1. This CDR3 contains 12 residues. Per germline, CDR1 ENHRY and CDR2 SYGVKD. The chain's CDR3 is CAISGTFTEAFF.

This chain joins TRBV27 and TRBJ1-2; TCRdb gives TRBD1 as the D gene, but with no DNA this cannot be confirmed. Germline V CDR1 and CDR2: MNHEY, SMNVEV (reference sequence). This CDR3 has 13 amino acids. The chain's CDR3 is CASRGRGNYGYTF.

The chain uses TRBV3-1 and TRBJ2-4; the TCRdb call, TRBD1, lacks DNA for checking. Germline V gene lookup returns CDR1 LGHDT and CDR2 YNNKEL (reference sequence). This CDR3 is 15 amino acids long. This CDR3 is CASSATTLLPDIQYF.

The chain recombines TRBV5-1 with TRBJ2-7. The CDR3 runs 15 residues. From germline, CDR1 is SGHRS and CDR2 YFSETQ. The CDR3 spells CASSERWGGDDEQYF.

The chain is built from TRBV5-6 and TRBJ2-7; TCRdb outputs TRBD1, but without DNA this stays unchecked. Germline lookup yields CDR1 SGHDT and CDR2 YYEEEE. The CDR3 is 15 amino acids. The CDR3 here is CASSFWDRRAYEQYF. Full variable domain (missing parts from reference TRBV5-6 and TRBJ2-7): DAGVTQSPTHLIKTRGQQVTLRCSPKSGHDTVSWYQQALGQGPQFIFQYYEEEERQRGNFPDRFSGHQFPNYSSELNVNALLLGDSALYLCASSFWDRRAYEQYFGPGTRLTVT.

CDR3 loop: CASREGHSYEQYF. The chain uses TRBV7-9 and TRBJ2-7; TCRdb returns TRBD2, unconfirmable since there is no DNA. The CDR3 is 13 amino acids. Germline lookup yields CDR1 SEHNR and CDR2 FQNEAQ (reference sequence). The full variable domain, with the rest looked up from reference TRBV7-9 and TRBJ2-7, is DTGVSQNPRHKITKRGQNVTFRCDPISEHNRLYWYRQTLGQGPEFLTYFQNEAQLEKSRLLSDRFSAERPKGSFSTLEIQRTEQGDSAMYLCASREGHSYEQYFGPGTRLTVT.

This chain uses TRBV11-3 with TRBJ1-1; TCRdb returns TRBD1, unconfirmable since there is no DNA. Germline V gene lookup returns CDR1 SGHNT and CDR2 YENEEA. The CDR3 runs 15 residues. The CDR3: CASSLTGTGNTEAFF.

V and J are TRBV27 and TRBJ2-1; TCRdb outputs TRBD1, but without DNA this stays unchecked. This CDR3 has 15 residues. The germline V gene encodes CDR1 MNHEY and CDR2 SMNVEV (reference sequence). The CDR3 region is CASSLGTGVYNEQFF.

This chain joins TRBV28 and TRBJ2-7; TCRdb's D gene call, TRBD1, goes unchecked for lack of DNA. Germline V gives CDR1 MDHEN, CDR2 SYDVKM. The length of the CDR3 is 14 residues. The CDR3 loop reads CASSTTTGSHEQYF. The full variable domain, in which reference TRBV28 and TRBJ2-7 provide the parts outside the CDR3, is DVKVTQSSRYLVKRTGEKVFLECVQDMDHENMFWYRQDPGLGLRLIYFSYDVKMKEKGDIPEGYSVSREKKERFSLILESASTNQTSMYLCASSTTTGSHEQYFGPGTRLTVT.